This T cell receptor beta chain was captured by sequencing in a study of CD8+ T cells in alopecia areata. Overall study results and limits: Clonality in lesional scalp, especially alopecia totalis/universalis, exceeded that of normal scalp. Patients showed less clear TCR sequence sharing than mice, possibly partly because of HLA diversity. Sequencing of scalp samples also captures resident alphabeta T cells of normal skin.

Extraction and reverse transcription of RNA yielded cDNA as the sequencing template. Clones were read by immunoSEQ multiplex PCR, and TCRdb kept only the in-frame ones, dropping some. The profile covers around 120,000 clones, with 35% to 40% appearing a single time and about 3.1% taken by the ten largest. In regard to this clone: Antigen: not known.

The CDR3 is 15 residues long. Germline V lookup: CDR1 GTSNPN, CDR2 SVGIG (reference sequence). V shed 1 base and J shed 2 bases, with 14 bases lying between them. Patients with alopecia areata provided lesional scalp punch biopsies as well as peripheral blood. The source of this sequence is a human donor with alopecia areata. The sample taken for sequencing was CD4+ T cells sorted from blood. The chain has TRBV30 and TRBJ1-1; D ambiguous. Here the CDR3 reads CAWSEQWPLNTEAFF. CDR3 bases: TGTGCCTGGAGTGAACAGTGGCCGTTAAACACTGAAGCTTTCTTT.